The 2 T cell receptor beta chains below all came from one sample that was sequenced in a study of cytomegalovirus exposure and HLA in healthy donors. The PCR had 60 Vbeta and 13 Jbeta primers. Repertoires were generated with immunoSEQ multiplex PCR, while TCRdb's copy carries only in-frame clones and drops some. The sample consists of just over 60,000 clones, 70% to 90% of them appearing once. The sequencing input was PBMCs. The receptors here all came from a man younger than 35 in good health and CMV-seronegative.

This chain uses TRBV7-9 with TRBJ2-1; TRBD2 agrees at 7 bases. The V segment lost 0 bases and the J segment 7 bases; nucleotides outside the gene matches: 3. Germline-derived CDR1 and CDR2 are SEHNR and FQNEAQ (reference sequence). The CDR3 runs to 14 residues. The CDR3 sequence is CASSLAGTMNEQFF. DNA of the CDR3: TGTGCCAGCAGCTTAGCCGGGACTATGAATGAGCAGTTCTTC. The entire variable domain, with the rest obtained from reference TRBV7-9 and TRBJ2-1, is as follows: DTGVSQNPRHKITKRGQNVTFRCDPISEHNRLYWYRQTLGQGPEFLTYFQNEAQLEKSRLLSDRFSAERPKGSFSTLEIQRTEQGDSAMYLCASSLAGTMNEQFFGPGTRLTVL.

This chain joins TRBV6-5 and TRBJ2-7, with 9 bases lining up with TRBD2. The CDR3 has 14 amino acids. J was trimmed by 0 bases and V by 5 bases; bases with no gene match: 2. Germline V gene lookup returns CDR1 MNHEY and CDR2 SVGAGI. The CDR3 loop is CASSLTSGSYEQYF. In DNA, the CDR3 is TGTGCCAGCAGTCTGACTAGCGGCTCCTACGAGCAGTACTTC.